This T cell receptor beta chain was recorded in a study of cytotoxic CD8 clonotypes in ibrutinib-treated CLL. Study summary: The patients, under 13 relapsed/refractory and roughly 15 treatment-naive, included about 18 who were IGHV unmutated. Mean values per sample were around 250,000 productive templates and 98,000 or so productive rearrangements.

The study's findings and limits: Treatment saw public clonotypes, which were uncommon, either contract or stay stable.

Germline V gene data show CDR1 as MNHNS and CDR2 as SASEGT. The CDR3 has 17 amino acids. V lost 4 bases to trimming and J lost 4 bases; unmatched junction nucleotides: 10. This clone was recorded a few times. Its antigen is still unknown. A 1 in 200,000 to 1 in 1 million T cell depth was the sequencing target. Sequencing was performed with immunoSEQ multiplex PCR; in TCRdb, only in-frame clones are kept and a portion is missing. The data show 200,000 or so clones, around 70% seen once. This material consisted of PBMCs, taken after 12 months of ibrutinib treatment. The chain is built from TRBV6-1 and TRBJ1-2, with 12 bases lining up with TRBD1. The clonotype comes from a human donor with chronic lymphocytic leukemia. The CDR3 sequence is CASSAVSGTGGSYGYTF. The CDR3 DNA is TGTGCCAGCAGTGCCGTTTCCGGGACAGGGGGCTCCTATGGCTACACCTTC.